This T cell receptor beta chain was documented in a study of shared clonotypes between healthy human individuals. General study results and limits: The study found roughly 5% of naive CD4 clonotypes shared across a few donors. Shared clonotypes across all four donors exceeded non-shared ones in generation probability.

A word on this clone: Its cognate antigen is unknown.

This CDR3 comprises 12 residues. With V trimmed by 2 bases and J by 7 bases, 3 bases remained unmatched. The V gene's germline CDR1 is SQVTM and CDR2 ANQGSEA. The assay was immunoSEQ multiplex PCR, and TCRdb's table has in-frame clones only and misses some. The table records nearly 1 million clones, 70% to 85% of them present only once. Material for sequencing was memory CD4+ T cells sorted from blood. Subset in this sample: CD45RA-negative fraction. V is TRBV29-1 and J is TRBJ1-2; 8 nucleotides line up with TRBD1. The sequence derives from a young man in good health. The CDR3 region is CSVERTGLGYTF. The CDR3, as DNA: TGCAGCGTTGAACGGACAGGGCTTGGCTACACCTTC.